These 8 T cell receptor beta chains were sequenced from one sample in a study of CD8 T cells in ankylosing spondylitis. One entry per CDR3 protein, called by TCRdb with MiXCR from the 5' RACE reads. The table includes a few hundred thousand distinct CDR3 sequences, under 20% detected once. Sequencing was done on a sample of blood, either unsorted or a sorted T cell fraction (not recorded which). These receptors all come from a male donor with ankylosing spondylitis or in good health (not recorded which).

The chain links TRBV4-1 to TRBJ2-1; 10 nucleotides agree with TRBD2. V trimming: 1 base; J trimming: 7 bases; junction bases outside the gene matches: 4. Germline-derived CDR1 and CDR2 are MGHRA and YSYEKL. The length of the CDR3 is 15 residues. The CDR3 sequence is CASSQVASGSNEQFF. The CDR3 nucleotides are TGCGCCAGCAGCCAAGTGGCTAGCGGGAGTAATGAGCAGTTCTTC.

The chain couples TRBV20-1 to TRBJ2-5, with 7 bases identical to TRBD1. Germline V gene lookup returns CDR1 DFQATT and CDR2 SNEGSKA (reference sequence). This CDR3 is 13 amino acids long. With V trimmed by 6 bases and J by 0 bases, 4 bases remained unmatched. CDR3: CSARQGYQETQYF. The CDR3 DNA reads TGCAGTGCGAGACAGGGCTACCAAGAGACCCAGTACTTC.

This clonotype was seen many times. The chain links TRBV20-1 to TRBJ2-7; weak D call: TRBD2 (5 bases). CDR3 size: 13 residues. The V gene's germline CDR1 is DFQATT and CDR2 SNEGSKA (reference sequence). V was cut by 6 bases and J by 1 base, with 13 bases left in between. The CDR3, as DNA: TGCAGTGCCCCCCTCGGGGAATCCTACGAGCAGTACTTC. It specifies CSAPLGESYEQYF.

This clonotype occurred many times. V gene TRBV20-1 combines with J gene TRBJ2-1, with 9 bases matching TRBD2. V lost 0 bases to trimming and J lost 7 bases; unmatched junction nucleotides: 13. Germline V gene lookup returns CDR1 DFQATT and CDR2 SNEGSKA (reference sequence). The CDR3 spans 17 residues. In nucleotides, the CDR3 is TGCAGTGCTAGAGATCGCGGGGCGGGAGGGAGCGTTAATGAGCAGTTCTTC. Protein sequence: CSARDRGAGGSVNEQFF.

This clonotype was found once. This chain joins TRBV5-1 and TRBJ2-6; a weak D match, TRBD1 (6 bases). Germline assignment: CDR1 SGHRS and CDR2 YFSETQ. The ends were cut back, 0 bases at V and 2 bases at J, with 12 bases in the middle. This CDR3 is built from 17 residues. This CDR3 reads CASSLGIGGPGANVLTF. For the CDR3, the DNA is TGCGCCAGCAGCTTGGGAATTGGGGGCCCTGGGGCCAACGTCCTGACTTTC.

At least ten counts were recorded for this clonotype. The chain couples TRBV29-1 to TRBJ2-7; no reliable D call. This CDR3 has 12 amino acids. CDR1 is SQVTM and CDR2 is ANQGSEA in the germline V gene. Trimming pared 4 bases from V and 2 bases from J, leaving 9 bases between. The CDR3 DNA is TGCAGCGTTGCCACAGCCGCCTACGAGCAGTACTTC. This translates into CSVATAAYEQYF.

This clonotype came up many times. This chain joins TRBV5-5 and TRBJ2-2; D is unresolved. The CDR3 consists of 15 residues. V shed 3 bases and J shed 4 bases, with 13 bases lying between them. CDR1 SGHKS and CDR2 YYEKEE come from the germline V gene (reference sequence). The CDR3 nucleotides are TGTGCCAGCAGCTCCCCTAGGGCCGGCACCGGGGAGCTGTTTTTT. Protein product: CASSSPRAGTGELFF.

The rearrangement joins TRBV20-1 to TRBJ1-1, with D unresolved. The CDR3 is made up of 11 amino acids. The V gene's germline CDR1 is DFQATT and CDR2 SNEGSKA (reference sequence). V lost 6 bases and J 3 bases, leaving 8 bases between the germline ends. CDR3 coding DNA: TGCAGTGCCCGGATCTACACTGAAGCTTTCTTT. It is translated as CSARIYTEAFF.